A selection of T cell receptor beta chains follows, all from one sample in a study of technical replicates of blood from several donors. Clones were sequenced by immunoSEQ multiplex PCR, and TCRdb holds only the in-frame ones, with some missing. This sample carries over 50,000 clones, around 97% of them seen once, and the ten largest clones take approximately 0.19%. The material sequenced was T cells isolated from PBMCs. The receptors come from a human donor in good health. Each CDR3 is given with its conserved first and last residue. Each record gives: J gene, D gene, V gene, clone size, CDR3 DNA, CDR3 protein. The D gene is left open where the match is weak. The size field is filled for only some rows; it gives once, few, many or a size class.

J gene: TRBJ1-2; D gene: TRBD1; V gene: TRBV2; clone size: NA; CDR3 DNA: TGTGCCAGCAGCGGGACAGCCTCTCCGGGCTACACCTTC; CDR3 protein: CASSGTASPGYTF
J gene: TRBJ2-7; D gene: TRBD1; V gene: TRBV4-2; clone size: NA; CDR3 DNA: TGTGCCAGCAGCGACAGGGGATTATCCTCCTACGAGCAGTACTTC; CDR3 protein: CASSDRGLSSYEQYF
J gene: TRBJ2-7; D gene: NA; V gene: TRBV13; clone size: NA; CDR3 DNA: TGTGCCAGCAGCAACCGGGACACCCTCGAGCAGTACTTC; CDR3 protein: CASSNRDTLEQYF
J gene: TRBJ2-2; D gene: NA; V gene: TRBV7-7; clone size: once; CDR3 DNA: TGTGCTAGCAGCCCCTCGACAGTAAACACCGGGGAGCTGTTTTTT; CDR3 protein: CASSPSTVNTGELFF
J gene: TRBJ2-3; D gene: TRBD2; V gene: TRBV15; clone size: NA; CDR3 DNA: TGTGCCACCAGCAGGATAGGACTAGCGGGCACAGATACGCAGTATTTT; CDR3 protein: CATSRIGLAGTDTQYF
J gene: TRBJ1-6; D gene: NA; V gene: TRBV11-3; clone size: NA; CDR3 DNA: TGTGCCAGCAGCTCAGGGTCAGGGTGGGATTCACCCCTCCACTTT; CDR3 protein: CASSSGSGWDSPLHF
J gene: TRBJ2-7; D gene: NA; V gene: TRBV2; clone size: once; CDR3 DNA: TGTGCCAGCAGTGAGATGCACCAGTCCTACGAGCAGTACTTC; CDR3 protein: CASSEMHQSYEQYF
J gene: TRBJ1-2; D gene: NA; V gene: TRBV7-9; clone size: once; CDR3 DNA: TGTGCCAGCAGCTTATATCAGGATACTAACTATGGCTACACCTTC; CDR3 protein: CASSLYQDTNYGYTF
J gene: TRBJ2-1; D gene: TRBD2; V gene: TRBV2; clone size: NA; CDR3 DNA: TGTGCCAGCAGTGCAATAGCGGGAGGGCCGGACAATGAGCAGTTCTTC; CDR3 protein: CASSAIAGGPDNEQFF
J gene: TRBJ2-7; D gene: TRBD1; V gene: TRBV18; clone size: NA; CDR3 DNA: TGTGCCAGCTCACCGCCGGGGACAGGGGGTACCTACGAGCAGTACTTC; CDR3 protein: CASSPPGTGGTYEQYF
J gene: TRBJ1-2; D gene: NA; V gene: TRBV11-2; clone size: NA; CDR3 DNA: TGTGCCAGCAGCTTAGGGGCATATGGCTACACCTTC; CDR3 protein: CASSLGAYGYTF
J gene: TRBJ2-5; D gene: NA; V gene: TRBV10-3; clone size: NA; CDR3 DNA: TGTGCCATCAGGCGGGAACGGGTGGAGACCCAGTACTTC; CDR3 protein: CAIRRERVETQYF
J gene: TRBJ1-1; D gene: NA; V gene: TRBV20-1; clone size: once; CDR3 DNA: TGCAGTGCTCCCAGGCTCACTGAAGCTTTCTTT; CDR3 protein: CSAPRLTEAFF
J gene: TRBJ2-2; D gene: TRBD1; V gene: TRBV2; clone size: once; CDR3 DNA: TGTGCCAGCAGTGTCCCCCGGGACAGCTGGCCCGCCGGGGAGCTGTTTTTT; CDR3 protein: CASSVPRDSWPAGELFF
J gene: TRBJ1-1; D gene: NA; V gene: TRBV4-1; clone size: NA; CDR3 DNA: TGCGCCAGCAGCCCCGCGGGCACTGAAGCTTTCTTT; CDR3 protein: CASSPAGTEAFF
J gene: TRBJ2-2; D gene: NA; V gene: TRBV5-4; clone size: NA; CDR3 DNA: TGTGCCAGCAGCTCCAGGGAGGAGGGCACCGGGGAGCTGTTTTTT; CDR3 protein: CASSSREEGTGELFF
J gene: TRBJ2-3; D gene: TRBD1; V gene: TRBV5-4; clone size: NA; CDR3 DNA: TGTGCCAGCAGGGACGAAGACAGGGTTAGCACAGATACGCAGTATTTT; CDR3 protein: CASRDEDRVSTDTQYF
J gene: TRBJ2-1; D gene: TRBD2; V gene: TRBV5-1; clone size: NA; CDR3 DNA: TGCGCCAGCAGCTTGCTTTCCGGGCGGGAGGGCCAGTACAATGAGCAGTTCTTC; CDR3 protein: CASSLLSGREGQYNEQFF
J gene: TRBJ2-1; D gene: NA; V gene: TRBV5-4; clone size: NA; CDR3 DNA: TGTGCCAGCAGCATAAAGACAGAATTCAATGAGCAGTTCTTC; CDR3 protein: CASSIKTEFNEQFF
J gene: TRBJ1-4; D gene: NA; V gene: TRBV6-6; clone size: NA; CDR3 DNA: TGTGCCAGCAGTCCCGGAGTCTCTATCGAAAAACTGTTTTTT; CDR3 protein: CASSPGVSIEKLFF
J gene: TRBJ2-1; D gene: NA; V gene: TRBV6-5; clone size: once; CDR3 DNA: TGTGCCCCCCGGCGGGCCCTGGGGAATGAGCAGTTCTTC; CDR3 protein: CAPRRALGNEQFF
J gene: TRBJ2-5; D gene: NA; V gene: TRBV18; clone size: NA; CDR3 DNA: TGTGCCAGCTCACCATCGGTAGAGACCCAGTACTTC; CDR3 protein: CASSPSVETQYF
J gene: TRBJ2-7; D gene: NA; V gene: TRBV14; clone size: NA; CDR3 DNA: TGTGCCAGCAGCCATAGGTATCAGATCGACGGCCACTACACCTACGAGCAGTACTTC; CDR3 protein: CASSHRYQIDGHYTYEQYF
J gene: TRBJ1-5; D gene: NA; V gene: TRBV9; clone size: NA; CDR3 DNA: TGTGCCAGCAGCGTAGGGTCTAGCGGCAATCAGCCCCAGCATTTT; CDR3 protein: CASSVGSSGNQPQHF
J gene: TRBJ1-1; D gene: NA; V gene: TRBV19; clone size: once; CDR3 DNA: TGTGCCAGTAGTCCAACAGGGAACACTGAAGCTTTCTTT; CDR3 protein: CASSPTGNTEAFF
J gene: TRBJ1-1; D gene: NA; V gene: TRBV7-6; clone size: NA; CDR3 DNA: TGTGCCAGCAGCTTAAGAGGGGGTGGGAAACCTGAAGCTTTCTTT; CDR3 protein: CASSLRGGGKPEAFF
J gene: TRBJ2-5; D gene: TRBD2; V gene: TRBV27; clone size: once; CDR3 DNA: TGTGCCAGCAGCCCCGGGACTAGCGGGGTAAATTGGGAGACCCAGTACTTC; CDR3 protein: CASSPGTSGVNWETQYF
J gene: TRBJ1-2; D gene: TRBD1; V gene: TRBV6-5; clone size: NA; CDR3 DNA: TGTGCCAGCAGTTACACCGGGACAGGGGATGGCTACACCTTC; CDR3 protein: CASSYTGTGDGYTF
J gene: TRBJ2-7; D gene: NA; V gene: TRBV29-1; clone size: NA; CDR3 DNA: TGCAGCGTTGAAACCCAGGGTGGTAACGAGCAGTACTTC; CDR3 protein: CSVETQGGNEQYF
J gene: TRBJ1-4; D gene: NA; V gene: TRBV5-1; clone size: NA; CDR3 DNA: TGCGCCAGCAGCTCCCAAGCAGGGGTAGGACTGTTTTTT; CDR3 protein: CASSSQAGVGLFF
J gene: TRBJ2-5; D gene: TRBD1; V gene: TRBV7-9; clone size: NA; CDR3 DNA: TGTGCCACCGAAGGGGGCGACGAGACCCAGTACTTC; CDR3 protein: CATEGGDETQYF
J gene: TRBJ2-5; D gene: NA; V gene: TRBV6-1; clone size: NA; CDR3 DNA: TGTGCCAGCACCCGACGTTGGGCAGAGTGGGAGACCCAGTACTTC; CDR3 protein: CASTRRWAEWETQYF
J gene: TRBJ1-3; D gene: TRBD1; V gene: TRBV5-1; clone size: NA; CDR3 DNA: TGCGCCAGCAGCACTCGACAGGGGGCAAACACCATATATTTT; CDR3 protein: CASSTRQGANTIYF
J gene: TRBJ2-1; D gene: NA; V gene: TRBV7-7; clone size: NA; CDR3 DNA: TGTGCCAGCAGTTGGGGCCCAGGGGACAATGAGCAGTTCTTC; CDR3 protein: CASSWGPGDNEQFF
J gene: TRBJ1-4; D gene: NA; V gene: TRBV19; clone size: once; CDR3 DNA: TGTGCCAGTAGTATAGGCCGACAAGGAACTAATGAAAAACTGTTTTTT; CDR3 protein: CASSIGRQGTNEKLFF